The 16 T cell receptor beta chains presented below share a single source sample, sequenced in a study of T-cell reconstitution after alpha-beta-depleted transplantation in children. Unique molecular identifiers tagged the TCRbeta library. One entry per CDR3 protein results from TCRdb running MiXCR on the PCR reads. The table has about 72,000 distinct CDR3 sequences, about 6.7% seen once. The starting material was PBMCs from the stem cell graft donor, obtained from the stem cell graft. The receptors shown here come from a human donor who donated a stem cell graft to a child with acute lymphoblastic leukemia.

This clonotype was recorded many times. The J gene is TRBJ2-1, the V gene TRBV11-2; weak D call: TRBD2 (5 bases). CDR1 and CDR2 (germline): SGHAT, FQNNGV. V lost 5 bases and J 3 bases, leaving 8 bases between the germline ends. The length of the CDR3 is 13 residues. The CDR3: CASSIRDYNEQFF. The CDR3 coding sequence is TGTGCCAGCAGCATCCGGGACTACAATGAGCAGTTCTTC.

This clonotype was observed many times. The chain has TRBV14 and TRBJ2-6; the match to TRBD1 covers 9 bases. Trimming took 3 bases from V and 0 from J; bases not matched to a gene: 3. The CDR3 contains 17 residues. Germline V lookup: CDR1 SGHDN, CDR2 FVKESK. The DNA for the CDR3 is TGTGCCAGCAGCCAGGGACAGGGCCTCTCTGGGGCCAACGTCCTGACTTTC. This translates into CASSQGQGLSGANVLTF.

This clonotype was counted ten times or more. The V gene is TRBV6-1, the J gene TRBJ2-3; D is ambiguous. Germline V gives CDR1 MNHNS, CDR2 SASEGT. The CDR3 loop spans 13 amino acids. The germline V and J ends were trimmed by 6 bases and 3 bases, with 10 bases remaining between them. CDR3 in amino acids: CASSHPSTDTQYF. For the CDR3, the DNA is TGTGCCAGCAGCCACCCCTCTACAGATACGCAGTATTTT.

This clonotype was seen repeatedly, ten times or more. The CDR3 region is CASSFGRDRVTEAFF. The CDR3 region has the DNA TGCGCCAGCAGCTTTGGCCGGGACAGGGTGACTGAAGCTTTCTTT. The chain uses TRBV5-1 and TRBJ1-1; TRBD1 matches 9 bases. Looked up from germline, CDR1 is SGHRS and CDR2 is YFSETQ. This CDR3 comprises 15 residues. V shed 2 bases and J 5 bases; nucleotides not matched to a gene: 7.

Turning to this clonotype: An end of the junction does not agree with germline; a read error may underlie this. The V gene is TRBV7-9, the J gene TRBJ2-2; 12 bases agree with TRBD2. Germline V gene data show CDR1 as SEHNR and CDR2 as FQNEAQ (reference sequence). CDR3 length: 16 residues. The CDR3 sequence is CAISETSGGYTEELFF. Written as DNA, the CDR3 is TGTGCCATCAGCGAGACTAGCGGGGGATACACCGAGGAGCTGTTTTTT.

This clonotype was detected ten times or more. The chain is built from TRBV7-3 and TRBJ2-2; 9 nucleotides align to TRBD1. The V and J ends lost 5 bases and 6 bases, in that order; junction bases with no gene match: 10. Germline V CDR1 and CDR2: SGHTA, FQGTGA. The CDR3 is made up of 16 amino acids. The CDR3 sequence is CASSMADRGRSGELFF. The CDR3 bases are TGTGCCAGCAGCATGGCGGACAGGGGAAGGTCCGGGGAGCTGTTTTTT.

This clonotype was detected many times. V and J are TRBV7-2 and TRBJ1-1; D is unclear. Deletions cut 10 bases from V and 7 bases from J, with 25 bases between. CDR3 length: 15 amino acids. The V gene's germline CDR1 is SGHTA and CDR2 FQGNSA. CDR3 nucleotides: TGTGCCACGCAAAACCCCCCACGAGGAAGAGGTGAAGCTTTCTTT. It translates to CATQNPPRGRGEAFF. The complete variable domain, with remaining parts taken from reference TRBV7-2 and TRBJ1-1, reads GAGVSQSPSNKVTEKGKDVELRCDPISGHTALYWYRQSLGQGLEFLIYFQGNSAPDKSGLPSDRFSAERTGGSVSTLTIQRTQQEDSAVYLCATQNPPRGRGEAFFGQGTRLTVV.

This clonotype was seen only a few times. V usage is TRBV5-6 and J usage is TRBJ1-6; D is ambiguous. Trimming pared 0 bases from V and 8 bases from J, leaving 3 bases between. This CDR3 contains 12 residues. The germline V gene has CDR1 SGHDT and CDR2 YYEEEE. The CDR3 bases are TGTGCCAGCAGCTTGGCCGATTCACCCCTCCACTTT. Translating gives CASSLADSPLHF.

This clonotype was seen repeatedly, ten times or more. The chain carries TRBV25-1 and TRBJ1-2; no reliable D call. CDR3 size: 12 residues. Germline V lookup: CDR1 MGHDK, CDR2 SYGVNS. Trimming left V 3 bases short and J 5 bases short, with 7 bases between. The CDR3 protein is CASSDVGYGYTF. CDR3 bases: TGTGCCAGCAGTGACGTCGGTTATGGCTACACCTTC.

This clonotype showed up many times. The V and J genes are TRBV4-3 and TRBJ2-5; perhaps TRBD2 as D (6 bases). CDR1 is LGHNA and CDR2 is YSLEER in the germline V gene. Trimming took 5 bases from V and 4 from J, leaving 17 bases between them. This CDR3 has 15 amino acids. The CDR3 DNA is TGCGCCAGCAGCGACCGGGTTGCGGGGCGAGAGACCCAGTACTTC. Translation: CASSDRVAGRETQYF.

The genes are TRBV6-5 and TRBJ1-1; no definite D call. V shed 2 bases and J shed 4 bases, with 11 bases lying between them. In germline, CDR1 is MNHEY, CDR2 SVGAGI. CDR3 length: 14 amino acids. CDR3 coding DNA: TGTGCCAGCAGTTACGGGGTTCCTGCCACTGAAGCTTTCTTT. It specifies CASSYGVPATEAFF.

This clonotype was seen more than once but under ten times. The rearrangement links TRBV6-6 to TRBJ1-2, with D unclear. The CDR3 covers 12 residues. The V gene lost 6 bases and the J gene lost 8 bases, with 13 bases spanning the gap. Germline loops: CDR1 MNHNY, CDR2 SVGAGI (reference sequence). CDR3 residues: CASRMEAEGYTF. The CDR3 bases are TGTGCCAGCAGAATGGAGGCGGAGGGCTACACCTTC.

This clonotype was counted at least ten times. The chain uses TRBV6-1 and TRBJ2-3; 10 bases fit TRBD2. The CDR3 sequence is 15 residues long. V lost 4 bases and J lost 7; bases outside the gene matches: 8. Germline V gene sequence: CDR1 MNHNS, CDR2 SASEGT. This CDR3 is CASSGKLAGPYTQYF. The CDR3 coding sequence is TGTGCCAGCAGTGGCAAACTAGCGGGGCCTTATACGCAGTATTTT.

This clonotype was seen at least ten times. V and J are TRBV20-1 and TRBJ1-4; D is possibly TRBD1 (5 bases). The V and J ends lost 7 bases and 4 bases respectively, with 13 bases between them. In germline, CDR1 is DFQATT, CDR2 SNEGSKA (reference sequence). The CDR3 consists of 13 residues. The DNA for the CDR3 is TGCAGTGGGGGGAGGGGCGGTAATGAAAAACTGTTTTTT. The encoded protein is CSGGRGGNEKLFF.

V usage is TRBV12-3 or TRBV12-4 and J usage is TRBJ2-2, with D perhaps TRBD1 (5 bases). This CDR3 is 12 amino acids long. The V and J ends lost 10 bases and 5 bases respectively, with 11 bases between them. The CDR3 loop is CATSQGTGELFF. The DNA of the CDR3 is TGTGCCACCTCCCAGGGTACCGGGGAGCTGTTTTTT.

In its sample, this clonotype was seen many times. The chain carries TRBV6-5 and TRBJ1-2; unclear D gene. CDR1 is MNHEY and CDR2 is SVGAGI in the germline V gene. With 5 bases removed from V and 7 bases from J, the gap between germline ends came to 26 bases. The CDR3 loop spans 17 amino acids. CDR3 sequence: CASSPLTVGPPAGGYTF. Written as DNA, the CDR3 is TGTGCCAGCAGTCCCTTGACGGTTGGACCTCCCGCGGGTGGCTACACCTTC.